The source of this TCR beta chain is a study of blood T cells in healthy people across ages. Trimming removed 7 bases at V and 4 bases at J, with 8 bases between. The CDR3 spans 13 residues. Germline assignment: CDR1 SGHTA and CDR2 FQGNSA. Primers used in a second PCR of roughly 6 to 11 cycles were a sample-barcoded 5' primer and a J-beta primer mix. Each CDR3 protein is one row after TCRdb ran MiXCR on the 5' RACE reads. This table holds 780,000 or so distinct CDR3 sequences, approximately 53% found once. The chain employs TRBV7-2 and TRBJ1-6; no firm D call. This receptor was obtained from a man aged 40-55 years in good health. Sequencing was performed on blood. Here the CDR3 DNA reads TGTGCCAGCATTCCCCTATATAATTCACCCCTCCACTTT. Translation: CASIPLYNSPLHF.